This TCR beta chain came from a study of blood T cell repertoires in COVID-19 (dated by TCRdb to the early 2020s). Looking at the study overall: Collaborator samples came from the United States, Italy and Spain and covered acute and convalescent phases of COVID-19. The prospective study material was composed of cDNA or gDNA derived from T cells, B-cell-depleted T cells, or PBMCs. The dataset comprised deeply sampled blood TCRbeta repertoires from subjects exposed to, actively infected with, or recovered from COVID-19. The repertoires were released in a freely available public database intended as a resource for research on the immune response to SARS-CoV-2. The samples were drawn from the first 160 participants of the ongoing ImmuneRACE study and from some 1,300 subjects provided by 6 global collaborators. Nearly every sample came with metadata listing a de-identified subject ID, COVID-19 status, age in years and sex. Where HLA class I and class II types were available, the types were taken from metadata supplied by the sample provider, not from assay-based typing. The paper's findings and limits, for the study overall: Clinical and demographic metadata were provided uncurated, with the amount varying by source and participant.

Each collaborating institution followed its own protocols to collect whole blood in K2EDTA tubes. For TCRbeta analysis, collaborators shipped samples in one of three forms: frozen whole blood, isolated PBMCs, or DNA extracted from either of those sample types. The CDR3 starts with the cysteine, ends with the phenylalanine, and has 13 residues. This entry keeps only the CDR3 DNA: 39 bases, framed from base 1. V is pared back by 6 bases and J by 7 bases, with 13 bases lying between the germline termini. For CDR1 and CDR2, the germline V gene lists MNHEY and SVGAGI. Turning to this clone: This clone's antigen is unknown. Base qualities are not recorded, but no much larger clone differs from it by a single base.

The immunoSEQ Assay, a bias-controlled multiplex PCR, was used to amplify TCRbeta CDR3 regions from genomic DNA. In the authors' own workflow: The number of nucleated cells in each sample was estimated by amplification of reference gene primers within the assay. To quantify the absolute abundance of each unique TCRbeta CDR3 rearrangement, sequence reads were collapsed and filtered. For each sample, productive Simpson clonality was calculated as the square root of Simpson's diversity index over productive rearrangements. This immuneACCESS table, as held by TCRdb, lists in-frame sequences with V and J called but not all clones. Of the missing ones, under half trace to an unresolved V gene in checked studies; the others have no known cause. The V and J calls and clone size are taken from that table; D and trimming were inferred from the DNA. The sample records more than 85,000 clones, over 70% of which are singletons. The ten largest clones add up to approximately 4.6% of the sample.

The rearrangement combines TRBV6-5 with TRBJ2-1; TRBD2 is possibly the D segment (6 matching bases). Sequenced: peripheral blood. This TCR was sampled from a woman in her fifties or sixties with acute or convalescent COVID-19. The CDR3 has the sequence CASRGTLGNEQFF. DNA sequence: TGTGCCAGCAGAGGGACTTTGGGGAATGAGCAGTTCTTC.